This TCR beta chain was observed in a study of T cells in Graves' hyperthyroidism and ophthalmopathy. About the study: Staff took peripheral blood when the initial diagnosis was made, before any treatment began.

Amplified TCR beta CDR3 regions came from RNA transcripts. Initially, a first-round RT-PCR of the TCR CDR3 employed the HTBI primer set. TCRdb re-derived calls from the multiplex PCR reads in MiXCR, one entry per CDR3 protein. The profile covers about 550,000 distinct CDR3 sequences, with under 25% appearing a single time and more than 25% taken by the ten largest. Whole-study results and caveats: The blood repertoire included most of the expanded thyroid clonotypes above 0.001. Separation of ophthalmopathy from stable hyperthyroidism was achieved by a 13 V-J model.

This clonotype has ten or more counts. The target antigen is unknown. Germline CDR1 reads DFQATT; CDR2 reads SNEGSKA (reference sequence). The CDR3 totals 13 residues. Trimming pared 0 bases from V and 1 base from J, leaving 6 bases between. Sequenced sample: blood. This TCR was recovered from a man between 18 and 35 years old with Graves' hyperthyroidism. The rearrangement uses TRBV20-1 and TRBJ1-1, with D unclear. The CDR3: CSARDPPNTEAFF. The CDR3 coding sequence is TGCAGTGCTAGAGACCCCCCGAACACTGAAGCTTTCTTT.